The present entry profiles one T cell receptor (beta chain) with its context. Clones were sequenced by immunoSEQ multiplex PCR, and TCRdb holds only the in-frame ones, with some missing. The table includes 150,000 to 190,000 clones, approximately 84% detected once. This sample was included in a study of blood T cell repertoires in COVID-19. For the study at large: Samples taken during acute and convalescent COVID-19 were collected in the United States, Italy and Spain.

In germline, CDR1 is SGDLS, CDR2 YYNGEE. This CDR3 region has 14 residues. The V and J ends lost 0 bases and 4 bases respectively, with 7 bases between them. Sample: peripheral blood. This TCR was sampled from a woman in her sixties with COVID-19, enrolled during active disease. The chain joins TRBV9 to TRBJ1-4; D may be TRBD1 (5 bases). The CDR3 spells CASSVGTLNEKLFF. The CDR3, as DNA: TGTGCCAGCAGCGTAGGGACACTTAATGAAAAACTGTTTTTT.